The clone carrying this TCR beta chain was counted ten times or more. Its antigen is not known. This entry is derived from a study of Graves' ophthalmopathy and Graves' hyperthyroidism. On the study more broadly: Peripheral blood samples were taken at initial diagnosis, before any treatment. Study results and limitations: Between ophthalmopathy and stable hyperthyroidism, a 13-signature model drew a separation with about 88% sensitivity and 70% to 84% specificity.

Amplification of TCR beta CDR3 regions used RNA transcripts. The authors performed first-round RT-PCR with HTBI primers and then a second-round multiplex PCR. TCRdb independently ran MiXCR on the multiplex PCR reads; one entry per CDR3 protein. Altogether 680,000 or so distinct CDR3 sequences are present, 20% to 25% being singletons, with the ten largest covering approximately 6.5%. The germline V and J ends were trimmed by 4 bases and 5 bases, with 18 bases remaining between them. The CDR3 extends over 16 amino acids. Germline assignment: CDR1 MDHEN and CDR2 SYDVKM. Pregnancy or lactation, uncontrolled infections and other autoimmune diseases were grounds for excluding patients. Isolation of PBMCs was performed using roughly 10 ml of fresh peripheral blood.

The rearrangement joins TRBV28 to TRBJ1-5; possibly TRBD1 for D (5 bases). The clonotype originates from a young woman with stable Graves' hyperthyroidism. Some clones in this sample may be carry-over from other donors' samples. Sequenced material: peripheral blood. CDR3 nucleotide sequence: TGTGCCAGCAGTTCGACCTCGACAGCCATGGATCAGCCCCAGCATTTT. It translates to CASSSTSTAMDQPQHF. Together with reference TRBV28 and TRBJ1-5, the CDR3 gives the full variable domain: DVKVTQSSRYLVKRTGEKVFLECVQDMDHENMFWYRQDPGLGLRLIYFSYDVKMKEKGDIPEGYSVSREKKERFSLILESASTNQTSMYLCASSSTSTAMDQPQHFGDGTRLSIL.